This TCR beta chain was found in a study of glioma-infiltrating T cells. CDR1 is LNHDA and CDR2 is SQIVND in the germline V gene (reference sequence). After removal of 9 bases from V and 5 bases from J, the junction contained 11 bases not matched to a gene. The CDR3 contains 15 residues. With respect to this clonotype: This sequence may be a read error, since a much larger clone differs from it by one base.

Using RNA template, CDR3s of TCR alpha and beta were amplified with iRepertoire arm-PCR. TCRdb reprocessed the multiplex PCR reads with MiXCR, giving one entry per CDR3 protein. This table holds tens of thousands of distinct CDR3 sequences, around 40% found once. The chain is built from TRBV19 and TRBJ1-5, with TRBD1 matching over 9 bases. The specimen was glioma tissue, nonneoplastic brain tissue, or PBMCs (not recorded which). The TCR was taken from a human donor with low-grade glioma or glioblastoma, undergoing nonglioma brain surgery, or in good health (not recorded which). CDR3 nucleotides: TGTGCCAGAAGAAGACGGACAGGGGTAGATCAGCCCCAGCATTTT. This codes for CARRRRTGVDQPQHF.